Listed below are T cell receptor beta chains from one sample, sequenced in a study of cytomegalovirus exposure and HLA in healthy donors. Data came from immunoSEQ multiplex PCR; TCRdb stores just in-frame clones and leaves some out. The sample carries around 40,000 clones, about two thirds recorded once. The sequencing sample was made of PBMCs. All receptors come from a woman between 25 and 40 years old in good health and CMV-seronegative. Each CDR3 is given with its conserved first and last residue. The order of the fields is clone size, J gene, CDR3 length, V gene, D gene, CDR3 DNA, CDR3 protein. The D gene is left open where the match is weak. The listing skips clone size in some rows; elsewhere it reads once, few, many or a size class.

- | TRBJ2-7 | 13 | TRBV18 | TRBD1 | TGTGCCAGCTCACCGGGACAGGGGGGCGAGCAGTACTTC | CASSPGQGGEQYF
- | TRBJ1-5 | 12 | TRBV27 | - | TGTGCCAGCCGAACGGGGGACCAGCCCCAGCATTTT | CASRTGDQPQHF
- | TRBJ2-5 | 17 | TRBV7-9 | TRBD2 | TGTGCCAGCAGCTTGACTACCCCAGCGGGGGGCCAAGAGACCCAGTACTTC | CASSLTTPAGGQETQYF
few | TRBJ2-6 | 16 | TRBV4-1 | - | TGCGCCAGCAGCCAAGATCAGGGTAGTGGGGCCAACGTCCTGACTTTC | CASSQDQGSGANVLTF
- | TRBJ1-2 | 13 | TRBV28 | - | TGTGCCAGCAGACGGAGTGATATTTATGGCTACACCTTC | CASRRSDIYGYTF
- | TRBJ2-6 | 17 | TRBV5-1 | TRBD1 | TGCGCCAGCCGCCGGACAGGGATTAACTCTGGGGCCAACGTCCTGACTTTC | CASRRTGINSGANVLTF
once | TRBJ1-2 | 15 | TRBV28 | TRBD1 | TGTGCCAGCAGTTACAGGGACAGCCCAAACTATGGCTACACCTTC | CASSYRDSPNYGYTF
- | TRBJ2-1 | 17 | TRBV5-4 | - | TGTGCCAGCAGCTTGGGCCCTCTGCGGGGCAGAAACAATGAGCAGTTCTTC | CASSLGPLRGRNNEQFF
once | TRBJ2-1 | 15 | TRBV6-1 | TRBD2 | TGTGCCACACCCGGAGGGACTAGCGGATACAATGAGCAGTTCTTC | CATPGGTSGYNEQFF
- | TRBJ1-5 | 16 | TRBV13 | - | TGTGCCAGCAGCCGCAGGGGATTTAGTAGCAATCAGCCCCAGCATTTT | CASSRRGFSSNQPQHF
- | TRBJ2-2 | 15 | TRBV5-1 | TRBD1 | TGCGCCAGCAGCCCCGGACAGGGTCACACCGGGGAGCTGTTTTTT | CASSPGQGHTGELFF
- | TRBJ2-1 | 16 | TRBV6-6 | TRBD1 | TGTGCCAGCAGTTACGGGACAGGGGATGGTTACAATGAGCAGTTCTTC | CASSYGTGDGYNEQFF
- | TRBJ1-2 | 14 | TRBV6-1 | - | TGTGCCAGCAGTGCGGGTCCGGCGAACTATGGCTACACCTTC | CASSAGPANYGYTF
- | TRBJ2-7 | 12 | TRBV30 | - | TGTGCCTTCCGACTAGTGGCAGGGGGGCAGTACTTC | CAFRLVAGGQYF
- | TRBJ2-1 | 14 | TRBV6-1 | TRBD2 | TGTGCCAGCACCGGGACTAGCGGCTGGAATGAGCAGTTCTTC | CASTGTSGWNEQFF
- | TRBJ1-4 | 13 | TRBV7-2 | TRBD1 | TGTGCCAGCAGCCCTCCAGGGGGGGAAAAACTGTTTTTT | CASSPPGGEKLFF
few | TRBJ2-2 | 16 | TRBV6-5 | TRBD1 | TGTGCCAGCAGTTACTCCCCGGGACAGGGCTCCGGGGAGCTGTTTTTT | CASSYSPGQGSGELFF
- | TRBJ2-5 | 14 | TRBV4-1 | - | TGCGCCAGCAGCCAAGATCCAGGGCGAGAGACCCAGTACTTC | CASSQDPGRETQYF
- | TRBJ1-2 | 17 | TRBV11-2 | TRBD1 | TGTGCCAGCAGCTCTGGACAGGGCGCCAAGCCTAACTATGGCTACACCTTC | CASSSGQGAKPNYGYTF
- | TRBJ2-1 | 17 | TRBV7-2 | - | TGTGCCAGCAGCTTTAGCGGCGGGGCCCTCTCCTACAATGAGCAGTTCTTC | CASSFSGGALSYNEQFF
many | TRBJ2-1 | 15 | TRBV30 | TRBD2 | TGTGCCTGGGGGCGACTAGCTTTTTCAAGCAATGAGCAGTTCTTC | CAWGRLAFSSNEQFF
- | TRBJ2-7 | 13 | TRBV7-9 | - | TGTGCCAGCAGCCCCGAAATAACTCACGAGCAGTACTTC | CASSPEITHEQYF
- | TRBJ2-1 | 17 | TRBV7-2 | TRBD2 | TGTGCCAGCACCTCCCCGGCGGGGGGGAGCTCCTACAATGAGCAGTTCTTC | CASTSPAGGSSYNEQFF
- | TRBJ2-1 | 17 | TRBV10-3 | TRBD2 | TGTGCCATCAGTGGACGAACCGGGGGGGCGGGAAACAATGAGCAGTTCTTC | CAISGRTGGAGNNEQFF
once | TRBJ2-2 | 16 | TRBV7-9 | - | TGTGCCAGCAGCGCCGCGGGGCAGTCTCTTCCCGGGGAGCTGTTTTTT | CASSAAGQSLPGELFF
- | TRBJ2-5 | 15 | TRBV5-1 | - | TGCGCCAGCAGCTCGGAAGGTAGGGGGTATGAGACCCAGTACTTC | CASSSEGRGYETQYF
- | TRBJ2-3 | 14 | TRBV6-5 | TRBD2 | TGTGCCAGCCTTAGCGGGGATAGCACAGATACGCAGTATTTT | CASLSGDSTDTQYF
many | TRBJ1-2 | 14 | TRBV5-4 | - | TGTGCCAGCAGTCGCGAACAGGGAGACTATGGCTACACCTTC | CASSREQGDYGYTF